This record concerns one T cell receptor beta chain sequence. As originally analysed: By means of reference gene primer amplification, nucleated cell counts were estimated. Generated by immunoSEQ multiplex PCR, the TCRdb table keeps only in-frame clones and is missing some. The V and J calls and clone size were taken over from that table, and D and trimming were inferred from the DNA. The sample shows 200,000 to 250,000 clones, 75% to 90% of them seen only once. Germline assignment: CDR1 SGHVS and CDR2 FNYEAQ. V trimming: 5 bases; J trimming: 9 bases; junction bases outside the gene matches: 12. The CDR3 extends over 15 amino acids. The data belong to a study of blood T cell repertoires in COVID-19.

V usage is TRBV7-6 and J usage is TRBJ2-1; 8 bases map to TRBD2. Sequencing was done on a sample of peripheral blood. This clonotype was sampled from a woman over 75 with COVID-19, enrolled during active disease. CDR3 bases: TGTGCCAGCAGCCCTCTCGCCAGCGGGAGAGTTGAGCAGTTCTTC. It encodes CASSPLASGRVEQFF. Combining the CDR3 with reference TRBV7-6 and TRBJ2-1 gives the whole variable domain GAGVSQSPRYKVTKRGQDVALRCDPISGHVSLYWYRQALGQGPEFLTYFNYEAQQDKSGLPNDRFSAERPEGSISTLTIQRTEQRDSAMYRCASSPLASGRVEQFFGPGTRLTVL.